What follows are 3 T cell receptor beta chains derived from one specimen sequenced in a study of T cells of healthy individuals. TCRdb re-analysed the 5' RACE reads in MiXCR, keeping a single row per CDR3 protein. The sample includes 55,000 to 65,000 distinct CDR3 sequences, under 20% of them seen just once. These TCRs come from a human donor in good health.

This clonotype was seen at least ten times. The rearrangement links TRBV29-1 to TRBJ1-2; D may be TRBD1 (6 bases). Trimming pared 4 bases from V and 5 bases from J, leaving 14 bases between. CDR1 SQVTM and CDR2 ANQGSEA come from the germline V gene. The CDR3 is 13 residues long. The CDR3: CSVGVGAEYGYTF. CDR3 DNA sequence: TGCAGCGTTGGTGTGGGGGCTGAGTATGGCTACACCTTC.

The CDR3, as DNA: TGTGCCAGCAGTTCAATGGGGGCGTCGGGCTATGGCTACACCTTC. This encodes CASSSMGASGYGYTF. V usage is TRBV12-3 or TRBV12-4 and J usage is TRBJ1-2; the D gene is possibly TRBD1 (6 bases). V lost 4 bases and J 4 bases, leaving 16 bases between the germline ends. The CDR3 runs 15 residues.

This clonotype was counted ten times or more. V and J are TRBV10-1 and TRBJ1-1; D unclear. Germline CDR1 and CDR2: WNHNN and SYGVQD (reference sequence). Trimming left V 8 bases short and J 5 bases short, with 18 bases between. The CDR3 extends over 14 amino acids. This chain's CDR3 is CASRGGPAGTEAFF. The CDR3 bases are TGCGCCAGCCGAGGTGGACCGGCGGGGACTGAAGCTTTCTTT.